What follows describes a single TCR beta chain. Its antigen is currently not known. The record has no base qualities; no much larger clone is one base away. This specimen comes from a study of blood T cell repertoires in COVID-19 (dated by TCRdb to the early 2020s). Some background on the complete study: Collaborator samples came from the United States, Italy and Spain and covered acute and convalescent phases of COVID-19. The prospective study material was composed of cDNA or gDNA derived from T cells, B-cell-depleted T cells, or PBMCs. The dataset comprised deeply sampled blood TCRbeta repertoires from subjects exposed to, actively infected with, or recovered from COVID-19. The repertoires were released in a freely available public database meant as a resource for research on the immune response to SARS-CoV-2. The samples were drawn from the first 160 participants of the ongoing ImmuneRACE study and from 950 to 1,500 subjects provided by 6 global collaborators. Nearly every sample came with metadata listing a de-identified subject ID, COVID-19 status, age in years and sex. Where HLA class I and class II types were available, the types were taken from metadata supplied by the sample provider, not from assay-based typing. The paper's findings and limits, for the study overall: The amount of clinical and demographic metadata varied by source and participant and was provided uncurated.

The immunoSEQ Assay, a bias-controlled multiplex PCR, was used to amplify TCRbeta CDR3 regions from genomic DNA. As for how the authors treated the data: Within the assay, amplification of reference gene primers was used to estimate how many nucleated cells each sample contained. To quantify the absolute abundance of each unique TCRbeta CDR3 rearrangement, sequence reads were collapsed and filtered. Productive Simpson clonality was computed per sample as the square root of Simpson's diversity index over productive rearrangements. TCRdb's version of the immuneACCESS table is confined to in-frame rearrangements and falls short of the full clone set. An unresolved V gene accounts for under half of the shortfall where checked; the remainder is of unknown origin. V and J calls and clone size follow that table, whereas D and trimming were derived from the DNA. For this sample the table gives some 130,000 clones, of which approximately 88% were detected only once. The biggest ten clones account for 12% of the sample.

Trimming costs V 10 bases and J 2 bases, and their ends lie 19 bases apart. Via the germline V gene (reference sequence), CDR1 is LNHDA and CDR2 SQIVND. The CDR3 starts with the cysteine, ends with the phenylalanine, and has 15 residues. CDR3 DNA is the only sequence kept; it has 45 bases, read in frame from the first base. Samples from volunteer blood donors who had recovered from COVID-19 were contributed by a second Seattle source. Whole blood was collected in K2EDTA tubes by collaborating institutions according to the institutions' own protocols. For TCRbeta analysis, collaborator samples were shipped as frozen whole blood, as isolated PBMCs, or as DNA extracted from either sample type.

Sequencing was done on a sample of peripheral blood. The sequence is built from TRBV19 and TRBJ2-3; TRBD2 might be the D gene, on 6 matching bases. The receptor's source is a woman in her 30s who had recovered from COVID-19. The sequenced DNA is TGTGCCACCGGGGGAGAGACTCAGGACACAGATACGCAGTATTTT. This translates into CATGGETQDTDTQYF. With the portions outside the CDR3 filled from the reference TRBV19 and TRBJ2-3 genes, the complete variable region becomes DGGITQSPKYLFRKEGQNVTLSCEQNLNHDAMYWYRQDPGQGLRLIYYSQIVNDFQKGDIAEGYSVSREKKESFPLTVTSAQKNPTAFYLCATGGETQDTDTQYFGPGTRLTVL.